This T cell receptor (beta chain) was sequenced for a study of blood T cell repertoires in COVID-19. The germline V gene encodes CDR1 SNHLY and CDR2 FYNNEI. There are 12 residues in the CDR3. Trimming removed 6 bases from V and 5 bases from J, with 9 bases in between. Sequencing was performed with immunoSEQ multiplex PCR; in TCRdb, only in-frame clones are kept and a portion is missing. The table shows roughly 180,000 clones, with roughly 80% occurring only once. This clonotype was obtained from a middle-aged man who had recovered from COVID-19. The chain links TRBV2 to TRBJ2-3, with D perhaps TRBD2 (5 bases). Sequencing input: PBMCs or T cells enriched from blood (not recorded which). This chain's CDR3 is CASSYGRDTQYF. The CDR3 region has the DNA TGTGCCAGCAGCTATGGGAGAGATACGCAGTATTTT.